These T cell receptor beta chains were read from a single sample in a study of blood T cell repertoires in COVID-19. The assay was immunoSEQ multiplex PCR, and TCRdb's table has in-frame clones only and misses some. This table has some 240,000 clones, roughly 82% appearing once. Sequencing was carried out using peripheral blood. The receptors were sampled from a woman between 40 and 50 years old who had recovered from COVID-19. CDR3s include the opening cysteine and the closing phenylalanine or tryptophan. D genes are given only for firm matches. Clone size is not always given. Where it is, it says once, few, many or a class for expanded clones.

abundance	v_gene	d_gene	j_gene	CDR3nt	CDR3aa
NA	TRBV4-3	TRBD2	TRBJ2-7	TGCGCCAGCAGCCAAGTGTTAGGGGAGGGCTACGAGCAGTACTTC	CASSQVLGEGYEQYF
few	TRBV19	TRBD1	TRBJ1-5	TGTGCCAGTAGTATAGGTCCGACAGGGGACAATCAGCCCCAGCATTTT	CASSIGPTGDNQPQHF
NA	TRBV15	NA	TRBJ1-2	TGTGCCACCAGCAGAGATTTGACCGTTCTAGAGTATGGCTACACCTTC	CATSRDLTVLEYGYTF
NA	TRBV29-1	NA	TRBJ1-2	TGCAGCGTTAGCTCGGGGGACCTCTATGGCTACACCTTC	CSVSSGDLYGYTF
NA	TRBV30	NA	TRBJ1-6	TGTGCCTGGAACCTCGGGGAGGGATCACCCCTCCACTTT	CAWNLGEGSPLHF
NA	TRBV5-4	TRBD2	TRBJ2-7	TGTGCCAGCAGCTTTGAAAAGGGGAGGGCCCCCTACGAGCAGTACTTC	CASSFEKGRAPYEQYF
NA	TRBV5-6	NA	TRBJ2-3	TGTGCCAGCAGCTTGTTCCAGTACACGCAGTATTTT	CASSLFQYTQYF
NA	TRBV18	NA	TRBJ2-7	TGTGCCAGCTCACCTACAGGGAGTATGTCCTACGAGCAGTACTTC	CASSPTGSMSYEQYF
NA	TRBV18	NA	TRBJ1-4	TGTGCCAGCTCACCAATCGAGGGAGAAAAACTGTTTTTT	CASSPIEGEKLFF
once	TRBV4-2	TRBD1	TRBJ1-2	TGTGCCAGCAGCCAAGTTTTTGACAGGGGTGACTATGGCTACACCTTC	CASSQVFDRGDYGYTF
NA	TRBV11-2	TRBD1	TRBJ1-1	TGTGCCAGCGGGACAGGGTCGAACACTGAAGCTTTCTTT	CASGTGSNTEAFF
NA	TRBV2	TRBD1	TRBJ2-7	TGTGCCAGCAGTCGGGACAGTTTCGGGACAGTTGACAAGCAGTACTTC	CASSRDSFGTVDKQYF
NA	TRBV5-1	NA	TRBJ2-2	TGCGCCAGCAGCTTCGGGGGGCCGGACACCGGGGAGCTGTTTTTT	CASSFGGPDTGELFF
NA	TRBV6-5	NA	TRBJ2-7	TGTGCCAGCAGTTACTCGGACAGCTTAAGCTCCTACGAGCAGTACTTC	CASSYSDSLSSYEQYF
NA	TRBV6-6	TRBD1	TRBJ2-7	TGTGCCAGCGGTCACACAGGGGGCGAGCAGTACTTC	CASGHTGGEQYF
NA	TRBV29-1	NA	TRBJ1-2	TGCAGCGCCGCCCAGGGTGTCTATGGCTACACCTTC	CSAAQGVYGYTF
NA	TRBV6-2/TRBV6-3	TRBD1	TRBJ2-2	TGTGCCAGCAGTTCCCACAGGGGGACCGGGGAGCTGTTTTTT	CASSSHRGTGELFF
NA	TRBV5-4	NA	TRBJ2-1	TGTGCCAGCAGCTTGCAGGTGCCCGATGAGCAGTTCTTC	CASSLQVPDEQFF
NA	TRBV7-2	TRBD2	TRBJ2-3	TGTGCCAGCAGCGCCCGACTAGCGGGGCCGAGCTACACAGATACGCAGTATTTT	CASSARLAGPSYTDTQYF
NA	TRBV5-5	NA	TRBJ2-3	TGTGCCAGCAGCTCCCGGACTAGCACAGATACGCAGTATTTT	CASSSRTSTDTQYF
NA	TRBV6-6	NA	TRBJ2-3	TGTGCCAGCAGTTACTCAGCCCTAGCTACGCAGTATTTT	CASSYSALATQYF
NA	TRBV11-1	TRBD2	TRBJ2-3	TGTGCCAGCAGCTTAGTTGCGGGGGTCACAGATACGCAGTATTTT	CASSLVAGVTDTQYF
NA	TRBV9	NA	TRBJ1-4	TGTGCCAGCAGCGGACCCGGTACAGAGAATGAAAAACTGTTTTTT	CASSGPGTENEKLFF
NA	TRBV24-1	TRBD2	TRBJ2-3	TGTGCCACCAGTGAACCCGGACTAGCGACAGATACGCAGTATTTT	CATSEPGLATDTQYF